One sample yielded the 14 T cell receptor beta chains listed below, sequenced in a study of blood T cells in healthy people across ages. PCR was performed a second time for about 7 to 12 cycles using a sample-barcoded 5' primer and a J-beta primer mix. TCRdb re-derived calls from the 5' RACE reads in MiXCR, one entry per CDR3 protein. Among just over 800,000 distinct CDR3 sequences listed, 62% were seen once. The sequenced sample was blood. The origin of the receptors is a man aged 25-45 years in good health.

The chain employs TRBV27 and TRBJ2-7; D unclear. Germline V gene data show CDR1 as MNHEY and CDR2 as SMNVEV (reference sequence). CDR3 length: 14 amino acids. Trimming took 8 bases from V and 0 from J, leaving 14 bases between them. The CDR3 here is CASGYSSLSYEQYF. DNA of the CDR3: TGTGCCAGCGGTTACAGTTCCCTCTCCTACGAGCAGTACTTC.

V usage is TRBV6-2 or TRBV6-3 and J usage is TRBJ1-2; a weak D match, TRBD1 (6 bases). This CDR3 comprises 14 residues. Germline assignment: CDR1 MNHEY and CDR2 SVGEGT. Trimming took off 2 bases at V and 4 bases at J, with 11 bases between the two ends. This CDR3 is CASSYDRWLYGYTF. CDR3 DNA: TGTGCCAGCAGTTACGACAGGTGGCTCTATGGCTACACCTTC.

The table lists this clonotype with a count of one. CDR3 DNA: TGTGCCAGCACTCTTCGACAGAGCACAGATACGCAGTATTTT. Amino acids: CASTLRQSTDTQYF. This chain connects TRBV11-1 to TRBJ2-3; TRBD1 might be the D (5 bases). Germline V gene data show CDR1 as SGHAT and CDR2 as FQDESV (reference sequence). The CDR3 covers 14 residues. Trimming left V 7 bases short and J 0 bases short, with 11 bases between.

About this clonotype: A read error may be the cause here, since a much bigger clone is one base away. The chain links TRBV7-2 to TRBJ2-5; 8 nucleotides agree with TRBD2. Germline V gene lookup returns CDR1 SGHTA and CDR2 FQGNSA. The V segment lost 3 bases and the J segment 2 bases; nucleotides outside the gene matches: 11. The CDR3 is made up of 17 amino acids. The CDR3 nucleotides are TGTGCCAGCAGCTTCGGGGGGGGGGACTACACGCAAGAGACCCAGTACTTC. Amino acid sequence: CASSFGGGDYTQETQYF.

The genes are TRBV6-5 and TRBJ2-6; TRBD1 agrees at 8 bases. The V gene's germline CDR1 is MNHEY and CDR2 SVGAGI. The CDR3 runs to 14 residues. The junction had 5 bases not matched to a gene; V was cut back by 10 bases and J by 3 bases. The CDR3: CATEDRGGANVLTF. The CDR3 DNA sequence: TGTGCCACCGAAGACAGGGGTGGGGCCAACGTCCTGACTTTC.

J is TRBJ2-3 and V is TRBV6-6, with a weak D call TRBD1 (7 bases). CDR1 and CDR2 from the germline V gene are MNHNY and SVGAGI (reference sequence). V shed 10 bases and J shed 4 bases, with 18 bases lying between them. CDR3 size: 14 residues. CDR3 nucleotides: TGTGCCACAGGGGGGCAGGGAAGGTCAGATACGCAGTATTTT. This codes for CATGGQGRSDTQYF.

V and J are TRBV27 and TRBJ2-3; D not certain. CDR1 is MNHEY and CDR2 is SMNVEV in the germline V gene (reference sequence). The CDR3 spans 14 residues. Trimming removed 4 bases at V and 0 bases at J, with 8 bases between. The CDR3 loop is CASSSYSSTDTQYF. The DNA of the CDR3 is TGTGCCAGCAGTTCCTATTCTAGCACAGATACGCAGTATTTT.

This clonotype was recorded a few times. The rearrangement links TRBV2 to TRBJ2-5; 14 bases line up with TRBD2. This CDR3 contains 15 residues. Trimming cost V 5 bases and J 4 bases; bases outside gene matches: 3. Looked up from germline, CDR1 is SNHLY and CDR2 is FYNNEI. The CDR3 nucleotides read TGTGCCAGCAGTTCGGGACTAGCGGGGGTAGAGACCCAGTACTTC. This codes for CASSSGLAGVETQYF.

This clonotype turned up a few times. This chain links TRBV12-3 or TRBV12-4 with TRBJ2-4; TRBD1 matches at 9 bases. The J call is doubtful: the DNA matches TRBJ2-7 better. The CDR3 totals 15 residues. CDR3 loop: CASSNRDRALSEQYF. As DNA, the CDR3 is TGTGCCAGCAGTAACCGGGACAGGGCCCTCTCCGAGCAGTACTTC.

The rearrangement joins TRBV4-3 to TRBJ2-1, with TRBD2 matching 14 bases. The CDR3 extends over 18 amino acids. Germline CDR1 reads LGHNA; CDR2 reads YSLEER. The V segment lost 1 base and the J segment 6 bases; nucleotides outside the gene matches: 8. CDR3 bases: TGCGCCAGCAGCCAAGGACTAGCGGGGGGGCCGCCCCCCAATGAGCAGTTCTTC. This gives the protein CASSQGLAGGPPPNEQFF.

The rearrangement links TRBV7-2 to TRBJ2-1; TRBD2 matches 8 bases. CDR1 SGHTA and CDR2 FQGNSA come from the germline V gene. This CDR3 is 15 amino acids long. After removal of 4 bases from V and 4 bases from J, the junction contained 6 bases not matched to a gene. The CDR3 loop is CASSSSGTRYNEQFF. Here the CDR3 DNA reads TGTGCCAGCAGCTCTTCCGGGACTAGGTACAATGAGCAGTTCTTC.

V is TRBV7-3 and J is TRBJ2-6; no firm D call. Germline V gene lookup returns CDR1 SGHTA and CDR2 FQGTGA. This CDR3 is built from 16 residues. The V gene lost 1 base and the J gene lost 4 bases, with 11 bases spanning the gap. In DNA, the CDR3 is TGTGCCAGCAGCTTAAAGGGCAGCCCAGGGGCCAACGTCCTGACTTTC. It codes for CASSLKGSPGANVLTF. Looking up the rest from reference TRBV7-3 and TRBJ2-6 gives the full variable domain: GAGVSQTPSNKVTEKGKYVELRCDPISGHTALYWYRQSLGQGPEFLIYFQGTGAADDSGLPNDRFFAVRPEGSVSTLKIQRTERGDSAVYLCASSLKGSPGANVLTFGAGSRLTVL.

CDR3 residues: CASSEGTANSPLHF. The CDR3 DNA reads as TGTGCCAGCAGTGAAGGGACGGCTAATTCACCCCTCCACTTT. The chain employs TRBV25-1 and TRBJ1-6; D might be TRBD1 (5 bases). Trimming took 2 bases from V and 6 from J, leaving 8 bases between them. Germline V lookup: CDR1 MGHDK, CDR2 SYGVNS. CDR3 size: 14 residues.

This clonotype occurred a few times. The rearrangement joins TRBV7-2 to TRBJ2-5, with 12 bases fitting TRBD2. The assigned J gene may be wrong: the sequence end matches TRBJ2-7 better. The CDR3 is made up of 18 amino acids. The germline CDR1 and CDR2 sequences are SGHTA and FQGNSA. DNA for the CDR3: TGTGCCAGCACTCCCCGGCTAGCGGGGGGGCTGATATTCCACGAGCAGTACTTC. It yields the protein CASTPRLAGGLIFHEQYF.